Listed here are 26 T cell receptor beta chains from one sample, sequenced in a study of blood T cell repertoires in COVID-19. Sequencing used immunoSEQ multiplex PCR; TCRdb keeps in-frame clones, though not all of them. This table has fewer than 250,000 clones, roughly 80% appearing once. The sample consisted of peripheral blood. These receptors were obtained from an older woman with COVID-19, enrolled during active disease.

This chain joins TRBV18 and TRBJ1-5; TRBD1 matches at 8 bases. This CDR3 comprises 15 residues. V lost 3 bases, J lost 2 bases, and 3 bases stayed unmatched. Germline values: CDR1 KGHSH, CDR2 LQKENI. This chain's CDR3 is CASSPSGQGNQPQHF. For the CDR3, the DNA is TGTGCCAGCTCACCGTCGGGACAGGGCAATCAGCCCCAGCATTTT.

The V gene is TRBV2, the J gene TRBJ2-5; 7 bases are shared with TRBD2. The V segment lost 9 bases and the J segment 2 bases; nucleotides outside the gene matches: 3. CDR3 length: 12 residues. From germline, CDR1 is SNHLY and CDR2 FYNNEI. In DNA, the CDR3 is TGTGCCAGTTCGGGGGGACAAGAGACCCAGTACTTC. It translates to CASSGGQETQYF.

This clone has just a few counts. The rearrangement links TRBV7-8 to TRBJ2-2; possibly TRBD2 for D (5 bases). The CDR3 has 11 amino acids. The germline V and J ends were trimmed by 4 bases and 13 bases, with 10 bases remaining between them. CDR1 is SGHVS and CDR2 is FQNEAQ in the germline V gene. The CDR3: CASSSLAGLFF. The CDR3 bases are TGTGCCAGCAGCTCTCTGGCGGGGCTGTTTTTT. The entire variable domain, with the rest obtained from reference TRBV7-8 and TRBJ2-2, is as follows: GAGVSQSPRYKVAKRGQDVALRCDPISGHVSLFWYQQALGQGPEFLTYFQNEAQLDKSGLPSDRFFAERPEGSVSTLKIQRTQQEDSAVYLCASSSLAGLFFGEGSRLTVL.

The CDR3 region has the DNA TGTGCCAGCAGCTTAGTGACTAGCGGGGATACGCAGTATTTT. Encoded protein: CASSLVTSGDTQYF. The chain employs TRBV11-2 and TRBJ2-3, with TRBD2 matching over 10 bases. The germline gives CDR1 SGHAT, CDR2 FQNNGV. Trimming removed 1 base from V and 6 bases from J; junction bases left unmatched: 1. The CDR3 consists of 14 residues.

This chain connects TRBV27 to TRBJ2-1, with a tentative D call TRBD2 (6 bases). Germline lookup yields CDR1 MNHEY and CDR2 SMNVEV (reference sequence). CDR3 size: 11 residues. Between the trimmed V and J ends, which lost 5 bases and 10 bases, there was a span of 9 bases. The CDR3 nucleotides read TGTGCCAGCAGTCTAGGGAGGGAGCAGTTCTTC. Protein: CASSLGREQFF.

The table lists this clone with a few counts. V usage is TRBV27 and J usage is TRBJ1-5, with 8 bases lining up with TRBD1. Unmatched junction bases numbered 8, after V lost 5 bases and J lost 5 bases. Germline V gene data show CDR1 as MNHEY and CDR2 as SMNVEV (reference sequence). The CDR3 sequence is 15 residues long. CDR3: CASSMIQGVDQPQHF. The CDR3 DNA follows: TGTGCCAGCAGTATGATACAGGGGGTGGATCAGCCCCAGCATTTT.

The chain has TRBV27 and TRBJ2-1, with TRBD1 matching over 7 bases. Looked up from germline, CDR1 is MNHEY and CDR2 is SMNVEV (reference sequence). CDR3 size: 15 residues. V lost 5 bases to trimming and J lost 5 bases; unmatched junction nucleotides: 9. This CDR3 reads CASSLSGTVNNEQFF. CDR3 DNA sequence: TGTGCCAGCAGTCTCTCCGGGACAGTAAACAATGAGCAGTTCTTC.

This rearrangement joins TRBV10-3 to TRBJ2-5; D uncertain. Between the trimmed V and J ends, which lost 0 bases and 4 bases, there was a span of 3 bases. Germline CDR1 reads ENHRY; CDR2 reads SYGVKD. This CDR3 is 12 amino acids long. The CDR3, as DNA: TGTGCCATCAGTGAGTCCGGAGAGACCCAGTACTTC. This translates into CAISESGETQYF.

This rearrangement joins TRBV5-4 to TRBJ1-1, with TRBD1 matching over 7 bases. CDR3 length equals 16 residues. J gave up 4 bases and V 3 bases, and 12 bases lay outside the gene matches. Germline CDR1 reads SGHNT; CDR2 reads YYREEE (reference sequence). CDR3 in DNA: TGTGCCAGCAGCTCGGAACCGACAGGGTGGGGCACTGAAGCTTTCTTT. This translates into CASSSEPTGWGTEAFF.

V usage is TRBV28 and J usage is TRBJ1-2; weak D call: TRBD1 (5 bases). The CDR3 sequence is 14 residues long. V gave up 3 bases and J gave up 5 bases, with 13 bases separating them. Germline V gene data show CDR1 as MDHEN and CDR2 as SYDVKM. The CDR3 is CASSLGGVTYGYTF. The CDR3 bases are TGTGCCAGCAGTTTGGGGGGTGTGACGTATGGCTACACCTTC.

A note on this clone: The sample carries other DNA sequences with the same CDR3. This sequence joins TRBV28 and TRBJ1-4; 8 bases are a match to TRBD1. Germline trimming cut 6 bases from V and 2 bases from J; bases unmatched to any gene: 2. The CDR3 is 14 residues long. The germline CDR1 and CDR2 sequences are MDHEN and SYDVKM. The CDR3 region is CASSRQGTNEKLFF. The CDR3, as DNA: TGTGCCAGCAGCCGACAGGGGACTAATGAAAAACTGTTTTTT.

The chain couples TRBV7-4 to TRBJ2-3; TRBD2 matches 8 bases. The CDR3 runs 17 residues. The V gene's germline CDR1 is SGHVT and CDR2 SQSDAQ. V gave up 1 base and J gave up 5 bases; unmatched junction bases: 11. The CDR3 region has the DNA TGTGCCAGCAGCTTAGTGCCAGCGGGGGCCGGGGAAGATACGCAGTATTTT. Translated: CASSLVPAGAGEDTQYF.

The rearrangement uses TRBV6-6 and TRBJ2-2; 10 positions match TRBD1. The germline V gene has CDR1 MNHNY and CDR2 SVGAGI (reference sequence). V was pared by 4 bases and J by 11 bases, with 7 bases of the junction left unmatched. The CDR3 has 14 residues. In DNA form, the CDR3 reads TGTGCCAGCAGTTTTGGGACAGGGGTCGGTGAGCTGTTTTTT. As protein: CASSFGTGVGELFF.

This clone has a handful of counts. The rearrangement joins TRBV6-6 to TRBJ1-1; TRBD1 is a possible D gene (6 bases). V lost 2 bases, J lost 3 bases, and 13 bases lay in between. The CDR3 runs 15 residues. The germline V gene has CDR1 MNHNY and CDR2 SVGAGI (reference sequence). CDR3 region: CASSYKRDKHTEAFF. The CDR3, as DNA: TGTGCCAGCAGTTACAAAAGGGACAAGCACACTGAAGCTTTCTTT.

The CDR3 loop reads CASSVAERAGANVLTF. CDR3 nucleotide sequence: TGTGCCAGCAGCGTAGCCGAGAGGGCTGGGGCCAACGTCCTGACTTTC. The chain has TRBV9 and TRBJ2-6; a weak D match, TRBD2 (5 bases). CDR1 is SGDLS and CDR2 is YYNGEE in the germline V gene. The CDR3 spans 16 residues. V was pared by 0 bases and J by 2 bases, with 9 bases between.

The chain is built from TRBV19 and TRBJ2-3; D unresolved. This CDR3 has 15 amino acids. Germline V gene lookup returns CDR1 LNHDA and CDR2 SQIVND (reference sequence). With 0 bases removed from V and 0 bases from J, the gap between germline ends came to 7 bases. The DNA of the CDR3 is TGTGCCAGTAGTATAGATCAGACTAGCACAGATACGCAGTATTTT. Residues: CASSIDQTSTDTQYF. Variable domain in full (rest from reference TRBV19 and TRBJ2-3): DGGITQSPKYLFRKEGQNVTLSCEQNLNHDAMYWYRQDPGQGLRLIYYSQIVNDFQKGDIAEGYSVSREKKESFPLTVTSAQKNPTAFYLCASSIDQTSTDTQYFGPGTRLTVL.

The chain is built from TRBV7-9 and TRBJ1-2; D possibly corresponds to TRBD1 (5 bases). CDR3 size: 13 residues. Trimming left V 2 bases short and J 8 bases short, with 12 bases between. In germline, CDR1 is SEHNR, CDR2 FQNEAQ (reference sequence). The CDR3 sequence: CASSLPQGRGYTF. The CDR3, as DNA: TGTGCCAGCAGCTTACCCCAGGGTCGAGGCTACACCTTC.

This clone showed up just once. The chain has TRBV28 and TRBJ1-6, with TRBD1 identical over 8 bases. With 5 bases clipped from V and 9 bases from J, the junction kept 3 bases outside the gene matches. Germline V gene lookup returns CDR1 MDHEN and CDR2 SYDVKM. The CDR3 extends over 13 amino acids. The CDR3 spells CASSDRGRSPLHF. In DNA form, the CDR3 reads TGTGCCAGCAGTGACAGGGGTCGTTCACCCCTCCACTTT.

The chain is built from TRBV7-2 and TRBJ2-7, with TRBD1 identical over 10 bases. Per the germline V gene, CDR1 is SGHTA and CDR2 is FQGNSA. The CDR3 is 15 residues long. V shed 2 bases and J 2 bases; nucleotides not matched to a gene: 3. CDR3 region: CASSLRTGGAYEQYF. Written as DNA, the CDR3 is TGTGCCAGCAGCTTAAGGACAGGGGGAGCCTACGAGCAGTACTTC. The complete variable domain, with remaining parts taken from reference TRBV7-2 and TRBJ2-7, reads GAGVSQSPSNKVTEKGKDVELRCDPISGHTALYWYRQSLGQGLEFLIYFQGNSAPDKSGLPSDRFSAERTGGSVSTLTIQRTQQEDSAVYLCASSLRTGGAYEQYFGPGTRLTVT.

The table lists this clone with a few counts. The chain employs TRBV5-6 and TRBJ2-7; D gene uncertain. The V end lost 4 bases, the J end lost 0 bases, and 11 bases lay between the germline ends. This CDR3 spans 14 amino acids. Germline assignment: CDR1 SGHDT and CDR2 YYEEEE. CDR3 DNA: TGTGCCAGCAGCCTATTCCTGAGCTCCTACGAGCAGTACGTC. This translates into CASSLFLSSYEQYV.

The chain has TRBV7-2 and TRBJ1-5; possible D gene TRBD1, 5 bases. Germline CDR1 SGHTA, CDR2 FQGNSA. The CDR3 loop spans 15 amino acids. V shed 1 base and J shed 3 bases, with 10 bases lying between them. This CDR3 reads CASSLGGGDNQPQHF. CDR3 in DNA: TGTGCCAGCAGCTTAGGCGGGGGGGACAATCAGCCCCAGCATTTT.

The sample holds one count of this clone. The chain carries TRBV28 and TRBJ2-7; tentative D call: TRBD1 (5 bases). The CDR3 length is 12 residues. CDR1 is MDHEN and CDR2 is SYDVKM in the germline V gene. V was clipped by 7 bases and J by 4 bases, with 11 bases between them. CDR3: CASKDNPYEQYF. For the CDR3, the DNA is TGTGCCAGCAAGGACAACCCTTACGAGCAGTACTTC.

This sequence joins TRBV19 and TRBJ1-5; unclear D gene. The V and J ends lost 6 bases and 3 bases respectively, with 15 bases between them. This CDR3 has 15 residues. The germline V gene has CDR1 LNHDA and CDR2 SQIVND (reference sequence). CDR3 sequence (DNA): TGTGCCAGTAGCCTAGCCGGGGTACCCAATCAGCCCCAGCATTTT. Its translation is CASSLAGVPNQPQHF.

The J gene is TRBJ2-2, the V gene TRBV19, with 7 bases fitting TRBD1. Per germline, CDR1 LNHDA and CDR2 SQIVND (reference sequence). V was clipped by 4 bases and J by 6 bases; unmatched bases: 11. The CDR3 contains 16 residues. DNA for the CDR3: TGTGCCAGTAGTAAACAGACAGGGTCTTGGTCCGGGGAGCTGTTTTTT. This codes for CASSKQTGSWSGELFF.

The V call is TRBV28, the J call TRBJ2-4, with TRBD2 matching 10 bases. Germline V lookup: CDR1 MDHEN, CDR2 SYDVKM. The CDR3 runs to 20 residues. With V trimmed by 5 bases and J by 0 bases, 16 bases remained unmatched. The CDR3 protein is CASSPGARSGRMLAKNIQYF. The CDR3 DNA reads TGTGCCAGCAGTCCAGGGGCGCGTAGCGGGAGGATGCTAGCCAAAAACATTCAGTACTTC.

The chain couples TRBV6-5 to TRBJ1-4, with TRBD1 identical over 7 bases. Trimming cost V 5 bases and J 3 bases; bases outside gene matches: 6. CDR3 size: 15 residues. Germline lookup yields CDR1 MNHEY and CDR2 SVGAGI. The CDR3 DNA sequence: TGTGCCAGCAGTCCAGCACAGGGGCCTAATGAAAAACTGTTTTTT. Amino acids: CASSPAQGPNEKLFF.